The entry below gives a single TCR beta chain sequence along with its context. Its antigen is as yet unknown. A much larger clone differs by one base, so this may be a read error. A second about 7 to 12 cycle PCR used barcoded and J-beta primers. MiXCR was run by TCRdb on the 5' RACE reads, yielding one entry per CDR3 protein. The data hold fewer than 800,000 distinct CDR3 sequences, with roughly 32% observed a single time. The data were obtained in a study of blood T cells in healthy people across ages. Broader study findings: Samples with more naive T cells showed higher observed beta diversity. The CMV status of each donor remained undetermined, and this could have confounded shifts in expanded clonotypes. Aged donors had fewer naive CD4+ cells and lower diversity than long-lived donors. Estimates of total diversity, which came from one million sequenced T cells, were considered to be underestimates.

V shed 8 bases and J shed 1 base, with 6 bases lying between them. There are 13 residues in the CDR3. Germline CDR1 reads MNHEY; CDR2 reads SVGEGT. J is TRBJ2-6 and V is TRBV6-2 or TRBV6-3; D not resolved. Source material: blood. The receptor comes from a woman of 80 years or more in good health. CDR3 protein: CASWQSGANVLTF. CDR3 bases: TGTGCCAGCTGGCAGTCTGGGGCCAACGTCCTGACTTTC.